One sample yielded the 6 T cell receptor beta chains listed below, sequenced in a study of blood T cell repertoires in COVID-19. The data were produced by immunoSEQ multiplex PCR, yet TCRdb's version contains in-frame clones alone and is incomplete. The table records roughly 150,000 clones, about four fifths of them present only once. The specimen was PBMCs or T cells enriched from blood (not recorded which). The receptors stem from a woman aged 55-70 years who had recovered from COVID-19.

The V call is TRBV5-5, the J call TRBJ1-4; D is perhaps TRBD1 (5 bases). The germline gives CDR1 SGHKS, CDR2 YYEKEE (reference sequence). This CDR3 has 16 residues. Trimming took off 4 bases at V and 13 bases at J, with 26 bases between the two ends. CDR3 loop: CASSPAPGWGRGGLFF. The CDR3 DNA follows: TGTGCCAGCAGCCCAGCCCCAGGGTGGGGTCGGGGAGGACTGTTTTTT.

The chain joins TRBV20-1 to TRBJ1-1; maybe TRBD1 (6 bases). The V and J ends lost 6 bases and 10 bases respectively, with 15 bases between them. The CDR3 totals 11 residues. Germline V lookup: CDR1 DFQATT, CDR2 SNEGSKA (reference sequence). The CDR3 here is CSAGRDTRAFF. The CDR3 nucleotides read TGCAGTGCCGGTCGGGACACTCGAGCTTTCTTT.

This chain connects TRBV5-6 to TRBJ1-2, with 7 bases that match TRBD1. This CDR3 has 13 residues. The germline V gene has CDR1 SGHDT and CDR2 YYEEEE. J lost 4 bases, V lost 4 bases, and 4 bases had no gene match. The CDR3 reads CASSGWTGYGYTF. The CDR3 nucleotides read TGTGCCAGCAGCGGGTGGACAGGCTATGGCTACACCTTC.

This sequence joins TRBV5-6 and TRBJ1-4; TRBD1 might be the D (6 bases). Trimming removed 7 bases at V and 5 bases at J, with 18 bases between. The germline V gene encodes CDR1 SGHDT and CDR2 YYEEEE. The CDR3 consists of 15 residues. The CDR3 nucleotides are TGTGCCAGCCGATCAAAGGGACACGTGAATGAAAAACTGTTTTTT. This gives the protein CASRSKGHVNEKLFF.

The gene calls are TRBV9 and TRBJ2-3, with D tentatively TRBD2 (6 bases). Trimming removed 0 bases at V and 4 bases at J, with 9 bases between. This CDR3 comprises 14 residues. Germline lookup yields CDR1 SGDLS and CDR2 YYNGEE. The CDR3, as DNA: TGTGCCAGCAGCGTAGAGGAGGGTGCAGATACGCAGTATTTT. Translated, it gives CASSVEEGADTQYF.

The chain is built from TRBV15 and TRBJ2-7, with 7 bases fitting TRBD1. The V segment lost 3 bases and the J segment 3 bases; nucleotides outside the gene matches: 8. The CDR3 length is 15 residues. CDR1 LNHNV and CDR2 YYDKDF come from the germline V gene (reference sequence). CDR3 region: CATSSNTGEFYEQYF. The CDR3 bases are TGTGCCACCAGCAGCAATACAGGGGAATTCTACGAGCAGTACTTC.